One and the same sample provided the 5 T cell receptor beta chains below, sequenced in a study of OX40 agonist ivuxolimab in advanced cancers. Profiling relied on immunoSEQ multiplex PCR, and the TCRdb table lists in-frame clones only, not all of them. The profile shows tens of thousands of clones, nearly 85% of them singletons. The sample consisted of CD4+ or CD8+ T cells sorted from blood, taken in a trial of the OX40 agonist ivuxolimab. These receptors were obtained from an adult with an advanced solid tumor such as melanoma, head and neck, liver or kidney cancer.

A word on this clone: Other DNA sequences of this sample code for an identical CDR3. V and J are TRBV7-2 and TRBJ2-1; maybe TRBD1 (5 bases). V was shortened by 2 bases and J by 4 bases, with 9 bases between the two germline ends. CDR3 length: 14 amino acids. The V gene's germline CDR1 is SGHTA and CDR2 FQGNSA. In nucleotides, the CDR3 is TGTGCCAGCAGCTTACTTCCAGGGTACAATGAGCAGTTCTTC. Translating it yields CASSLLPGYNEQFF.

The chain is built from TRBV15 and TRBJ2-3, with TRBD2 matching 10 bases. The CDR3 consists of 19 residues. CDR1 LNHNV and CDR2 YYDKDF come from the germline V gene (reference sequence). J gave up 4 bases and V 0 bases, and 13 bases lay outside the gene matches. In DNA form, the CDR3 reads TGTGCCACCAGCAGAGACTACACCTTCAGCGGGAGGGCCCCAGATACGCAGTATTTT. Translating gives CATSRDYTFSGRAPDTQYF.

This chain joins TRBV28 and TRBJ1-1; D remains ambiguous. Germline CDR1 MDHEN, CDR2 SYDVKM. The CDR3 extends over 17 amino acids. Trimming pared 4 bases from V and 1 base from J, leaving 19 bases between. In DNA, the CDR3 is TGTGCCAGCAGTTCAAACGATATGGGCAGGTCGAACACTGAAGCTTTCTTT. Amino acids: CASSSNDMGRSNTEAFF.

This clone was recorded once. The chain links TRBV9 to TRBJ2-3; TRBD1 agrees at 10 bases. CDR3 size: 14 residues. V was clipped by 6 bases and J by 1 base; unmatched bases: 2. Germline V gene sequence: CDR1 SGDLS, CDR2 YYNGEE. Here the CDR3 reads CASNDRGRTDTQYF. CDR3 sequence (DNA): TGTGCCAGCAACGACAGGGGGCGCACAGATACGCAGTATTTT. Full variable domain (outside the CDR3, taken from reference TRBV9 and TRBJ2-3): DSGVTQTPKHLITATGQRVTLRCSPRSGDLSVYWYQQSLDQGLQFLIQYYNGEERAKGNILERFSAQQFPDLHSELNLSSLELGDSALYFCASNDRGRTDTQYFGPGTRLTVL.

CDR3 bases: TGTGCCAGCAGCAAAGCGCCGACTAGCGCACTTATCCATCGGGGAGAGCAGTACTTC. Amino acid sequence: CASSKAPTSALIHRGEQYF. The chain recombines TRBV21-1 with TRBJ2-7; TRBD2 is taken as the D call from the table, unchecked against the DNA. TRBV21-1 is recorded as a pseudogene. There are 19 residues in the CDR3.